The following is a TCR beta chain sequence with its context. Its antigen is currently unknown. The sample is drawn from a study of T cells expressing NK-cell markers. Across the whole study: Beta-chain profiling covered CD3+CD56+NKG2C+, CD3+CD56+NKG2C- and CD3+CD56-NKG2C+ sorted subsets. Seropositivity for HCMV was found in seven of the eight sequenced donors, with one seronegative. General observations from the study: Of the CD8+ T cell pool in more than 5 donors, roughly 1.0-7.5% was accounted for by dominant NKG2C+ clonotypes.

Germline V lookup: CDR1 MNHEY, CDR2 SVGAGI. This CDR3 has 17 amino acids. 5'RACE template switching built TCR beta cDNA with unique molecular identifiers. TCRdb reprocessed the 5' RACE reads and reports one entry per CDR3 protein, with no DNA. This table lists approximately 170,000 distinct CDR3 sequences. The chain links TRBV6-5 to TRBJ2-5; TCRdb proposes TRBD2, but this gene call is untestable without DNA. The sample consisted of blood T cells: a sorted CD56 or NKG2C T cell subset, CD4+ or CD8+ T cells, or bulk PBMC T cells (not recorded which). This receptor was taken from a man aged 18-70 years in good health. The CDR3 spells CASSSGLAGVRQETQYF.